This TCR beta chain is from a study of blood T cell repertoires in COVID-19. Overall study: Sources were T cells, B-cell-depleted T cells, or PBMCs; the material itself was cDNA or gDNA.

As to this clone: The same CDR3 can be traced to other DNA sequences in this sample.

The assay was immunoSEQ multiplex PCR, and TCRdb's table has in-frame clones only and misses some. The data show some 220,000 clones, 84% seen once. The specimen was peripheral blood. The sequence came from a man in his forties or fifties with active or convalescent COVID-19.

The CDR3 DNA sequence: TGTGCCAGCAGCCAGACTAGCGGCCAAGAGACCCAGTACTTC. It codes for CASSQTSGQETQYF. The chain has TRBV2 and TRBJ2-5; 9 positions match TRBD2. CDR3 size: 14 residues. V was pared by 6 bases and J by 1 base, with 3 bases of the junction left unmatched. Germline values: CDR1 SNHLY, CDR2 FYNNEI.